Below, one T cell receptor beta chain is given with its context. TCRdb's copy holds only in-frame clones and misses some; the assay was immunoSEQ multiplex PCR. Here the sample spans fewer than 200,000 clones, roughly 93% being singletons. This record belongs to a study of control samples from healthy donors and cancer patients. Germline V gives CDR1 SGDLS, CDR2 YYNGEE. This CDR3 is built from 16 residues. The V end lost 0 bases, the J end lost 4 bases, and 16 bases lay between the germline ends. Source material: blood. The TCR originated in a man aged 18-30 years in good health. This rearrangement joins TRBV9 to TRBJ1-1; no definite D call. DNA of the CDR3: TGTGCCAGCAGCGTAGCTCTTGAAGGGAGTAGCACTGAAGCTTTCTTT. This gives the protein CASSVALEGSSTEAFF.